The 23 T cell receptor beta chains below come from one sample, sequenced in a study of regulatory T cells in long-lasting Graves disease. Time point indicated: persistent/refractory GD, antithyroid drugs over 5 years with positive TRAb. With RNA extracted from PBMCs as input, the TCR library was made. CDR3-region Arm-PCR and iRepertoire HTBI primers produced the TCR beta libraries. TCRdb used MiXCR to reprocess the multiplex PCR reads, holding one entry per CDR3 protein. This sample carries around 460,000 distinct CDR3 sequences, 20% to 25% of them seen once, and the ten largest clones take roughly 7%. Sequencing used peripheral blood mononuclear cells (PBMCs), obtained when the disease was refractory, from a patient treated with antithyroid drugs. These receptors came from a female donor with Graves disease.

V usage is TRBV18 and J usage is TRBJ2-5; TRBD2 agrees at 9 bases. CDR3 length: 15 residues. Germline V gene data show CDR1 as KGHSH and CDR2 as LQKENI. V lost 1 base to trimming and J lost 4 bases; unmatched junction nucleotides: 4. The CDR3 bases are TGTGCCAGCTCACCACTAGCGGGAGAGTCAGAGACCCAGTACTTC. This codes for CASSPLAGESETQYF.

This clonotype was recorded a few times. The DNA of the CDR3 is TGCGCCAGCAGCTTGCAAGGCCTCAGTGAACGCGTGGACGAGCAGTACTTC. Translating it yields CASSLQGLSERVDEQYF. The rearrangement joins TRBV5-1 to TRBJ2-7; no firm D call. This CDR3 has 17 residues. V shed 1 base and J shed 5 bases, with 22 bases lying between them. CDR1 is SGHRS and CDR2 is YFSETQ in the germline V gene. The full variable domain, with the rest looked up from reference TRBV5-1 and TRBJ2-7, is KAGVTQTPRYLIKTRGQQVTLSCSPISGHRSVSWYQQTPGQGLQFLFEYFSETQRNKGNFPGRFSGRQFSNSRSEMNVSTLELGDSALYLCASSLQGLSERVDEQYFGPGTRLTVT.

A few counts support this clonotype. The chain joins TRBV20-1 to TRBJ1-1, with D possibly TRBD1 on 6 matching bases. Trimming took 6 bases from V and 0 from J, leaving 11 bases between them. Per germline, CDR1 DFQATT and CDR2 SNEGSKA (reference sequence). The CDR3 consists of 13 residues. This chain's CDR3 is CSAHRALNTEAFF. The DNA for the CDR3 is TGCAGTGCCCACAGGGCCCTGAACACTGAAGCTTTCTTT.

This chain connects TRBV7-2 to TRBJ1-2, with no clear D. The CDR3 is 12 residues long. Deletions cut 5 bases from V and 8 bases from J, with 12 bases between. CDR1 SGHTA and CDR2 FQGNSA come from the germline V gene. CDR3 DNA sequence: TGTGCCAGCAGCCCAGCTCTGGGAGGCTACACCTTC. It is translated as CASSPALGGYTF. Together with reference TRBV7-2 and TRBJ1-2, the CDR3 gives the full variable domain: GAGVSQSPSNKVTEKGKDVELRCDPISGHTALYWYRQSLGQGLEFLIYFQGNSAPDKSGLPSDRFSAERTGGSVSTLTIQRTQQEDSAVYLCASSPALGGYTFGSGTRLTVV.

This chain links TRBV28 with TRBJ2-3; 7 nucleotides match TRBD2. The CDR3 runs 15 residues. Germline trimming cut 5 bases from V and 4 bases from J; bases unmatched to any gene: 9. In germline, CDR1 is MDHEN, CDR2 SYDVKM. As DNA, the CDR3 is TGTGCCAGCAGTCCCCAGCGGGGATGGGCAGATACGCAGTATTTT. Residues: CASSPQRGWADTQYF.

The genes are TRBV20-1 and TRBJ2-7, with 7 bases fitting TRBD1. With 1 base clipped from V and 7 bases from J, the junction kept 10 bases outside the gene matches. This CDR3 has 14 residues. Per the germline V gene, CDR1 is DFQATT and CDR2 is SNEGSKA (reference sequence). CDR3 residues: CSARGRKGQMEQYF. As DNA, the CDR3 is TGCAGTGCTAGAGGTCGGAAGGGACAGATGGAGCAGTACTTC.

This clonotype was seen ten or more times. V is TRBV28 and J is TRBJ1-5, with D tentatively TRBD1 (5 bases). Trimming left V 7 bases short and J 7 bases short, with 20 bases between. The V gene's germline CDR1 is MDHEN and CDR2 SYDVKM. The CDR3 consists of 15 residues. The CDR3 coding sequence is TGTGCCAGCACCCGAGGCGGGGGAAGACGGCAGCCCCAGCATTTT. Translated, it gives CASTRGGGRRQPQHF.

As DNA, the CDR3 is TGCGCCAGCAGCGGCCGGCACCTCGGGACCGGGGAGCTGTTTTTT. Its translation: CASSGRHLGTGELFF. This chain joins TRBV4-3 and TRBJ2-2; the D is unclear. There are 15 residues in the CDR3. Germline CDR1 and CDR2: LGHNA and YSLEER. V was trimmed by 5 bases and J by 5 bases, leaving 15 bases between them.

J is TRBJ1-5 and V is TRBV4-1; D unresolved. Germline loops: CDR1 MGHRA, CDR2 YSYEKL. V shed 5 bases and J shed 4 bases, with 12 bases lying between them. CDR3 length equals 14 residues. The CDR3 bases are TGCGCCAGCAGCGTAGACCCTAGGAATCAGCCCCAGCATTTT. It is translated as CASSVDPRNQPQHF.

On this clonotype: The junction differs from germline at one of its ends, possibly a read error. V is TRBV28 and J is TRBJ2-3; TRBD1 or TRBD2 may be the D gene (5 bases each). From germline, CDR1 is MDHEN and CDR2 SYDVKM. There are 16 residues in the CDR3. The CDR3 spells CAGSSNRGPSTDTQYF. Here the CDR3 DNA reads TGTGCCGGCAGTTCGAATAGGGGACCCAGCACAGATACGCAGTATTTT.

This clonotype was seen more than once but under ten times. The chain is built from TRBV5-1 and TRBJ1-1; 9 nucleotides line up with TRBD1. The CDR3 sequence is 19 residues long. V was clipped by 5 bases and J by 0 bases; unmatched bases: 17. The germline gives CDR1 SGHRS, CDR2 YFSETQ. CDR3 nucleotides: TGCGCCAGCAGTTACCGCAATCTGCCCGGGACAGGGCTGAACACTGAAGCTTTCTTT. It codes for CASSYRNLPGTGLNTEAFF.

Comments on this clonotype: A read error may be the cause here, since a much bigger clone is one base away. The gene calls are TRBV20-1 and TRBJ2-7, with 7 bases aligning to TRBD2. Germline CDR1 DFQATT, CDR2 SNEGSKA (reference sequence). The CDR3 is made up of 13 amino acids. V shed 2 bases, J shed 4 bases, and the junction held 5 bases outside the gene matches. The CDR3, as DNA: TGCAGTGCTAGAAGGAACGGGAGGTACGAGCAGTACTTC. As protein: CSARRNGRYEQYF.

This clonotype was seen just once. This likely stems from a read error, as it lies one base from a far larger clone. This sequence joins TRBV2 and TRBJ1-2; D remains ambiguous. CDR1 is SNHLY and CDR2 is FYNNEI in the germline V gene. The CDR3 is 15 residues long. Trimming took 5 bases from V and 2 from J, leaving 15 bases between them. The CDR3 protein is CASSSVPTENYGYTF. CDR3 coding DNA: TGTGCCAGCAGTTCAGTCCCGACGGAGAACTATGGCTACACCTTC.

J is TRBJ1-1 and V is TRBV24-1, with 11 bases aligning to TRBD1. The germline CDR1 and CDR2 sequences are KGHDR and SFDVKD. Trimming took 6 bases from V and 4 from J; bases not matched to a gene: 9. The CDR3 loop spans 16 amino acids. The CDR3 DNA follows: TGTGCCACCAGTCAGGGACAGGGGGATGATGGCACTGAAGCTTTCTTT. Protein product: CATSQGQGDDGTEAFF.

This clonotype came up many times. The rearrangement links TRBV24-1 to TRBJ1-4, with a possible D match to TRBD1 (5 bases). The V and J ends lost 5 bases and 4 bases respectively, with 13 bases between them. Germline CDR1 is KGHDR and CDR2 is SFDVKD. This CDR3 spans 15 amino acids. CDR3: CATSAGGADNEKLFF. As DNA, the CDR3 is TGTGCCACCAGTGCGGGTGGGGCAGATAATGAAAAACTGTTTTTT.

This clonotype was counted at least ten times. The chain couples TRBV6-1 to TRBJ2-6; unclear D gene. The CDR3 covers 13 residues. The V gene lost 4 bases and the J gene lost 0 bases, with 1 base spanning the gap. The germline V gene has CDR1 MNHNS and CDR2 SASEGT. The CDR3 nucleotides are TGTGCCAGCAGTGGCTCTGGGGCCAACGTCCTGACTTTC. Translating gives CASSGSGANVLTF.

Many counts were recorded for this clonotype. The chain has TRBV12-3 or TRBV12-4 and TRBJ2-7; D remains unclear. The CDR3 loop spans 13 amino acids. V shed 1 base and J shed 5 bases, with 9 bases lying between them. Here the CDR3 reads CASSLGQVNEQYF. CDR3 in DNA: TGTGCCAGCAGTTTAGGGCAGGTTAACGAGCAGTACTTC.

As regards this clonotype: Germline is not matched at one junction end, which may reflect a read error. The chain recombines TRBV30 with TRBJ1-1, with D uncertain. The CDR3 is 13 amino acids. Per germline, CDR1 GTSNPN and CDR2 SVGIG (reference sequence). The CDR3 spells CAWMAFRNTEASF. CDR3 DNA: TGTGCCTGGATGGCCTTTAGGAACACTGAAGCTTCCTTT. Together with reference TRBV30 and TRBJ1-1, the CDR3 gives the full variable domain: SQTIHQWPATLVQPVGSPLSLECTVEGTSNPNLYWYRQAAGRGLQLLFYSVGIGQISSEVPQNLSASRPQDRQFILSSKKLLLSDSGFYLCAWMAFRNTEASFGQGTRLTVV.

This clonotype was found a few times. This chain links TRBV5-5 with TRBJ1-6; no clear D gene. Trimming cost V 4 bases and J 7 bases, with 15 bases left between them. Germline loops: CDR1 SGHKS, CDR2 YYEKEE (reference sequence). This CDR3 has 15 amino acids. The CDR3 nucleotides are TGTGCCAGCAGCCCCCGGTCCGGTGAGAATTCACCCCTCCACTTT. Amino acids: CASSPRSGENSPLHF.

The chain uses TRBV6-2 or TRBV6-3 and TRBJ2-1; D gene uncertain. The CDR3 totals 16 residues. Germline CDR1 is MNHEY and CDR2 is SVGEGT. Trimming took off 3 bases at V and 0 bases at J, with 12 bases between the two ends. In DNA form, the CDR3 reads TGTGCCAGCAGTTATCTTTTGGTAAGCTCCTACAATGAGCAGTTCTTC. The encoded protein is CASSYLLVSSYNEQFF.

This clonotype was detected many times. CDR3 in amino acids: CASSPFATGREEQYF. CDR3 nucleotide sequence: TGTGCCAGCAGCCCCTTCGCGACAGGGAGGGAAGAGCAGTACTTC. V and J are TRBV28 and TRBJ2-7, with D tentatively TRBD1 or TRBD2 (7 bases each). Germline V gene data show CDR1 as MDHEN and CDR2 as SYDVKM. V lost 6 bases and J lost 7, with 22 bases in between. This CDR3 spans 15 amino acids.

There are many counts of this clonotype. The chain combines TRBV28 with TRBJ2-7; TRBD1 agrees at 10 bases. Trimming at V came to 6 bases and at J to 4 bases, leaving 9 bases not matched to a gene. This CDR3 is 15 amino acids long. Germline loops: CDR1 MDHEN, CDR2 SYDVKM. The CDR3 nucleotides are TGTGCCAGCAGCCGACAGGGGGCGGCTGATTACGAGCAGTACTTC. Translation: CASSRQGAADYEQYF. The full variable domain, in which reference TRBV28 and TRBJ2-7 provide the parts outside the CDR3, is DVKVTQSSRYLVKRTGEKVFLECVQDMDHENMFWYRQDPGLGLRLIYFSYDVKMKEKGDIPEGYSVSREKKERFSLILESASTNQTSMYLCASSRQGAADYEQYFGPGTRLTVT.

This clonotype has more than one count but fewer than ten. The gene calls are TRBV6-2 or TRBV6-3 and TRBJ1-3; D is unclear. This CDR3 contains 11 residues. Trimming took off 7 bases at V and 4 bases at J, with 5 bases between the two ends. Per the germline V gene, CDR1 is MNHEY and CDR2 is SVGEGT. The DNA of the CDR3 is TGTGCCAGCAAGCGCGGAAACACCATATATTTT. Translated: CASKRGNTIYF.